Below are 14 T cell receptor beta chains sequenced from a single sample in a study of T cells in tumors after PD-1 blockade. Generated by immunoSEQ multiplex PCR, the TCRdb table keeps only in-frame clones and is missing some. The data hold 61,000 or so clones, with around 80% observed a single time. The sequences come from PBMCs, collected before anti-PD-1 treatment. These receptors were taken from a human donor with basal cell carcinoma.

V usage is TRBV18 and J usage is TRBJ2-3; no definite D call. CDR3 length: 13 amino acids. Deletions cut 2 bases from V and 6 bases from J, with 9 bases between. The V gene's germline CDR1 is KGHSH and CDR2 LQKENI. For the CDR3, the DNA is TGTGCCAGCTCACCAACACTCGGGGATACGCAGTATTTT. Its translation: CASSPTLGDTQYF.

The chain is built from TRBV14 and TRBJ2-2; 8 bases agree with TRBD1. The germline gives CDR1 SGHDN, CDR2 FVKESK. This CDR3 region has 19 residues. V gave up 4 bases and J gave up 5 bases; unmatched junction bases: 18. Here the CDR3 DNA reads TGTGCCAGCAGCCTAATACAACCGAGGCAGGGGGCGCGGACCGGGGAGCTGTTTTTT. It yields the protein CASSLIQPRQGARTGELFF.

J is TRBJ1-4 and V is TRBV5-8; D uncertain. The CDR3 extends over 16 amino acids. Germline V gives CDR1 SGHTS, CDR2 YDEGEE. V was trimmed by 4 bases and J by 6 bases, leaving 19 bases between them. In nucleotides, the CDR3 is TGTGCCAGCAGCCCACGTGGGGTGGGGTCGGATGAAAAACTGTTTTTT. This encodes CASSPRGVGSDEKLFF.

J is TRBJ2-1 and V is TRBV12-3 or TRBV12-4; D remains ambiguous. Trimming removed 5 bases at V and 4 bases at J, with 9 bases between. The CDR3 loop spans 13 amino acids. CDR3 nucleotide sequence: TGTGCCAGCAGTCCTTCCACTTACAATGAGCAGTTCTTC. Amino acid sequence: CASSPSTYNEQFF.

In DNA form, the CDR3 reads TGTGCCAGCAGTTTAGCTGGATTAGATTCACCCCTCCACTTT. Translation: CASSLAGLDSPLHF. The chain recombines TRBV28 with TRBJ1-6; D call uncertain. The CDR3 contains 14 residues. The germline gives CDR1 MDHEN, CDR2 SYDVKM. Trimming cost V 2 bases and J 8 bases, with 10 bases left between them.

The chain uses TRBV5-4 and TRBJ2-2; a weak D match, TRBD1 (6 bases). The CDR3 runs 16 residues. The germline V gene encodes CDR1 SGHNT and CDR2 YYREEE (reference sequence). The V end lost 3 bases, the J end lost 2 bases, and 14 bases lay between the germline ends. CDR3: CASSSGTIFNTGELFF. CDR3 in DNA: TGTGCCAGCAGCTCCGGGACAATCTTTAACACCGGGGAGCTGTTTTTT.

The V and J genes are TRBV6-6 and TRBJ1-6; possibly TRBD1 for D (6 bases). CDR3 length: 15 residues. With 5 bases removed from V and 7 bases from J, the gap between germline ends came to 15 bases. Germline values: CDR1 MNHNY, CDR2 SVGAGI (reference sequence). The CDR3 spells CASSGGRGHNSPLHF. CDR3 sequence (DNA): TGTGCCAGCAGTGGGGGCAGGGGCCACAATTCACCCCTCCACTTT.

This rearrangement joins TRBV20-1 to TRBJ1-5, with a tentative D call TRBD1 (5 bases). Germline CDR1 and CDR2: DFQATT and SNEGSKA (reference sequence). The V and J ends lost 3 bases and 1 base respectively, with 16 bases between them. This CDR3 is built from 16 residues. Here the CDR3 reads CSASQSRVRSNQPQHF. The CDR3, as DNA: TGCAGTGCTAGTCAATCCAGGGTGAGGAGCAATCAGCCCCAGCATTTT.

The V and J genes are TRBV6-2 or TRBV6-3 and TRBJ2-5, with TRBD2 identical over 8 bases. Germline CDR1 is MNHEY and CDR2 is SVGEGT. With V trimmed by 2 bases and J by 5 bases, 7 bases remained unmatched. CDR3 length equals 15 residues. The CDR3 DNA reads TGTGCCAGCAGTTACCCAATAGCGGGGTCGGAGACCCAGTACTTC. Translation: CASSYPIAGSETQYF.

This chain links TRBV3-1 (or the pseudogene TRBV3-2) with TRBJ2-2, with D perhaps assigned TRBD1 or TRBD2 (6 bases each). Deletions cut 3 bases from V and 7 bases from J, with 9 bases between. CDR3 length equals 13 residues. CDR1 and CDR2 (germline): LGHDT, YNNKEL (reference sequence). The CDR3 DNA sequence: TGTGCCAGCAGCCAGGGGGGCCGCGGGGAGCTGTTTTTT. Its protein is CASSQGGRGELFF.

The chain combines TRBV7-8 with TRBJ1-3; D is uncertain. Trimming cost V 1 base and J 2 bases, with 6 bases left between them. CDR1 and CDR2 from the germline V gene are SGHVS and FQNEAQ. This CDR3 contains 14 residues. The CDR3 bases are TGTGCCAGCAGCTTAGTTACAGCTGGAAACACCATATATTTT. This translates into CASSLVTAGNTIYF.

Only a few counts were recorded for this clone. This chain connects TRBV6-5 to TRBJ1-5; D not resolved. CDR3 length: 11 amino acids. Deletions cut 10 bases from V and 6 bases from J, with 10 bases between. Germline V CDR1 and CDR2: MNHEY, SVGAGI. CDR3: CATGIGQPQHF. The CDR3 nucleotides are TGTGCCACTGGGATCGGTCAGCCCCAGCATTTT.

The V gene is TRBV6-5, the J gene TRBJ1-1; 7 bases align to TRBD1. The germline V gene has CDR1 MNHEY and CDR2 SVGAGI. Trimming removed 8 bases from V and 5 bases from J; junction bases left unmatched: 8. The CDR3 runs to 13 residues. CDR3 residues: CASEQGLRTEAFF. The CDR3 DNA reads TGTGCCAGCGAACAGGGGTTAAGGACTGAAGCTTTCTTT.

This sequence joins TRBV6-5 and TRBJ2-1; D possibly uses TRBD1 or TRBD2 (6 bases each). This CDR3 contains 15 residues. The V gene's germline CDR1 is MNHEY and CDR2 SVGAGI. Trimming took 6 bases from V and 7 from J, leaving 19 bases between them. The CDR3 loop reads CASSLGGPLGNEQFF. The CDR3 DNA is TGTGCCAGCAGCCTTGGGGGGCCGTTGGGAAATGAGCAGTTCTTC.